One sample yielded the 8 T cell receptor beta chains listed below, sequenced in a study of T cell repertoires in cytomegalovirus infection. Each CDR3 protein is one row after TCRdb ran MiXCR on the reads. Altogether roughly 180,000 distinct CDR3 sequences are present, approximately 18% being singletons, with the ten largest covering roughly 24%. Sequencing was carried out using CD8+ T cells from PBMCs. These receptors were taken from a human donor in good health (CMV status not recorded). Some clones in this sample may be carry-over from other donors' samples.

This clonotype was counted only a few times. V usage is TRBV7-6 and J usage is TRBJ2-3; 10 bases are shared with TRBD2. The V gene's germline CDR1 is SGHVS and CDR2 FNYEAQ. The CDR3 spans 17 residues. After removal of 6 bases from V and 2 bases from J, the junction contained 11 bases not matched to a gene. The CDR3 sequence is CASSFTLAGGFTDTQYF. DNA for the CDR3: TGTGCCAGCAGTTTCACCTTAGCGGGGGGCTTCACAGATACGCAGTATTTT.

This clonotype came up many times. This rearrangement joins TRBV7-2 to TRBJ2-7; TRBD1 agrees at 12 bases. CDR3 length equals 15 residues. After removal of 5 bases from V and 5 bases from J, the junction contained 7 bases not matched to a gene. Germline loops: CDR1 SGHTA, CDR2 FQGNSA. The CDR3 DNA follows: TGTGCCAGCAGCCCGGGGACAGGGGGCTATCACGAGCAGTACTTC. Protein sequence: CASSPGTGGYHEQYF.

The chain couples TRBV7-2 to TRBJ2-7; D is perhaps TRBD2 (6 bases). The V gene's germline CDR1 is SGHTA and CDR2 FQGNSA. V lost 7 bases and J lost 3, with 16 bases in between. The CDR3 has 14 amino acids. The CDR3 loop is CASTFGGAGYEQYF. The CDR3 nucleotides read TGTGCCAGCACCTTCGGAGGGGCGGGCTACGAGCAGTACTTC. The whole variable domain, filled in from reference TRBV7-2 and TRBJ2-7, reads GAGVSQSPSNKVTEKGKDVELRCDPISGHTALYWYRQSLGQGLEFLIYFQGNSAPDKSGLPSDRFSAERTGGSVSTLTIQRTQQEDSAVYLCASTFGGAGYEQYFGPGTRLTVT.

The chain links TRBV12-3 or TRBV12-4 to TRBJ1-2; D gene uncertain. The CDR3 runs 11 residues. V was shortened by 6 bases and J by 0 bases, with 2 bases between the two germline ends. CDR3 amino acids: CASRTNYGYTF. In DNA, the CDR3 is TGTGCCAGCAGGACTAACTATGGCTACACCTTC.

This clonotype was detected a few times. The chain joins TRBV7-8 to TRBJ2-5, with D tentatively TRBD1 or TRBD2 (7 bases each). The CDR3 sequence is 18 residues long. V gave up 3 bases and J gave up 2 bases, with 22 bases separating them. Germline V CDR1 and CDR2: SGHVS, FQNEAQ. As DNA, the CDR3 is TGTGCCAGCAGCTTCCCAGGGGGGGTAGCGGCGAAACAAGAGACCCAGTACTTC. It translates to CASSFPGGVAAKQETQYF.

The rearrangement joins TRBV12-3 or TRBV12-4 to TRBJ2-2; 8 nucleotides match TRBD2. The CDR3 is 14 amino acids. V lost 7 bases and J lost 8; bases outside the gene matches: 9. The CDR3 reads CASIREGWSGELFF. The CDR3 region has the DNA TGTGCCAGCATCCGGGAGGGGTGGTCGGGGGAGCTGTTTTTT.

This rearrangement joins TRBV7-2 to TRBJ2-3, with 12 positions matching TRBD1. The ends lost 5 bases at V and 0 bases at J; junction bases unmatched: 6. The CDR3 has 17 residues. Germline CDR1 SGHTA, CDR2 FQGNSA. In nucleotides, the CDR3 is TGTGCCAGCAGCCCCGGGACAGGGGGCGGTAGCACAGATACGCAGTATTTT. Its translation is CASSPGTGGGSTDTQYF.

In this sample, this clonotype turned up a few times. The gene calls are TRBV28 and TRBJ2-3; 11 bases are shared with TRBD2. V lost 3 bases and J lost 1; bases outside the gene matches: 3. This CDR3 is built from 16 residues. Germline V gene sequence: CDR1 MDHEN, CDR2 SYDVKM. CDR3 in DNA: TGTGCCAGCAGTTTGCTAGCGGGGGGTCGCACAGATACGCAGTATTTT. Translating gives CASSLLAGGRTDTQYF.